This T cell receptor beta chain appears in the sequencing data of a study of cytomegalovirus exposure and HLA in healthy donors. PCR amplification relied on 60 Vbeta primers (plus 13 Jbeta primers). Profiling relied on immunoSEQ multiplex PCR, and the TCRdb table lists in-frame clones only, not all of them. The sample has 90,000 to 150,000 clones; around three quarters are singletons. Study results and limitations: In vitro experiments confirmed that a few CMV-associated chains were specific for CMV antigens. According to a later analysis, donors in an Asian-associated ancestry cluster reportedly had fewer N-insertions than the roughly 670-donor mean. Cytomegalovirus-associated TCR beta chains were listed, numbering 150 to 200.

With respect to this clone: Antigen specificity is unknown.

Input material: PBMCs. This TCR came from a female donor in good health and CMV-seronegative.

The CDR3: CASRLSSYNEQFF. The DNA of the CDR3 is TGTGCCAGCCGGTTAAGCTCCTACAATGAGCAGTTCTTC. The chain couples TRBV25-1 to TRBJ2-1; D uncertain. V shed 8 bases and J shed 0 bases, with 8 bases lying between them. Germline assignment: CDR1 MGHDK and CDR2 SYGVNS. This CDR3 comprises 13 residues.